This passage covers 20 T cell receptor beta chains from one sample sequenced in a study of control samples from healthy donors and cancer patients. TCRdb's copy holds only in-frame clones and misses some; the assay was immunoSEQ multiplex PCR. The data show some 120,000 clones, with 90% seen just once and 2% to 2.5% held by the top ten. Sequencing was carried out using blood. The receptors derive from a man between 18 and 35 years old in good health.

This clone came up once. The chain links TRBV4-1 to TRBJ1-1; the match to TRBD1 covers 9 bases. The V segment lost 4 bases and the J segment 4 bases; nucleotides outside the gene matches: 7. The CDR3 contains 15 residues. Germline V gene data show CDR1 as MGHRA and CDR2 as YSYEKL. The CDR3 coding sequence is TGCGCCAGCAGCCCAACTCGACAGGGGGGCACTGAAGCTTTCTTT. Translated, it gives CASSPTRQGGTEAFF.

This rearrangement joins TRBV12-3 or TRBV12-4 to TRBJ2-3; possible D gene TRBD1, 6 bases. Trimming stripped 4 bases from V and 2 bases from J, with 7 bases between. This CDR3 is built from 13 residues. The CDR3: CASSWTVTDTQYF. The CDR3, as DNA: TGTGCCAGCAGTTGGACAGTCACAGATACGCAGTATTTT.

The chain couples TRBV27 to TRBJ2-7, with 9 bases identical to TRBD1. This CDR3 has 14 amino acids. Germline V gene lookup returns CDR1 MNHEY and CDR2 SMNVEV (reference sequence). V was pared by 5 bases and J by 2 bases, with 4 bases of the junction left unmatched. The chain's CDR3 is CASSPGQGPYEQYF. The CDR3 bases are TGTGCCAGCAGTCCGGGACAGGGCCCCTACGAGCAGTACTTC.

The CDR3 sequence is CASSRAGGATGYNEQFF. CDR3 nucleotides: TGTGCCAGCAGCCGAGCGGGGGGGGCTACCGGGTACAATGAGCAGTTCTTC. The chain recombines TRBV6-2 or TRBV6-3 with TRBJ2-1, with 10 nucleotides matching TRBD2. The V and J ends lost 6 bases and 4 bases, in that order; junction bases with no gene match: 12. In germline, CDR1 is MNHEY, CDR2 SVGEGT. The length of the CDR3 is 17 residues.

The genes are TRBV5-1 and TRBJ1-2; D unclear. Between the trimmed V and J ends, which lost 1 base and 2 bases, there was a span of 6 bases. Germline loops: CDR1 SGHRS, CDR2 YFSETQ. The CDR3 sequence is 13 residues long. The CDR3: CASSLWVNYGYTF. DNA of the CDR3: TGCGCCAGCAGCTTGTGGGTCAACTATGGCTACACCTTC.

The chain employs TRBV11-3 and TRBJ2-7; D is perhaps TRBD1 or TRBD2 (5 bases each). CDR1 is SGHNT, CDR2 YENEEA, per germline. V lost 0 bases and J 6 bases, leaving 12 bases between the germline ends. The CDR3 length is 14 residues. The CDR3, as DNA: TGTGCCAGCAGCTTAGAAGGGACCTGGGGCGAGCAGTACGTC. Amino acid sequence: CASSLEGTWGEQYV.

This chain links TRBV5-5 with TRBJ1-6; unclear D gene. There are 16 residues in the CDR3. Per the germline V gene, CDR1 is SGHKS and CDR2 is YYEKEE (reference sequence). Deletions cut 0 bases from V and 0 bases from J, with 7 bases between. CDR3 loop: CASSLGWSSYNSPLHF. As DNA, the CDR3 is TGTGCCAGCAGCTTGGGCTGGAGCTCCTATAATTCACCCCTCCACTTT.

This clone was seen a few times. The rearrangement links TRBV27 to TRBJ2-7; D is possibly TRBD1 (5 bases). In germline, CDR1 is MNHEY, CDR2 SMNVEV (reference sequence). V lost 6 bases, J lost 2 bases, and 11 bases lay in between. This CDR3 has 13 amino acids. Here the CDR3 reads CASSPTGPYEQYF. The CDR3 bases are TGTGCCAGCAGCCCAACAGGACCCTACGAGCAGTACTTC.

V gene TRBV29-1 combines with J gene TRBJ1-4; possibly TRBD1 for D (6 bases). The germline V gene has CDR1 SQVTM and CDR2 ANQGSEA. The CDR3 loop spans 12 amino acids. Deletions cut 7 bases from V and 5 bases from J, with 11 bases between. The CDR3 region is CSGQESNEKLFF. The CDR3 nucleotides read TGCAGCGGACAGGAGTCAAATGAAAAACTGTTTTTT.

The rearrangement links TRBV30 to TRBJ2-3; no reliable D call. Trimming shortened V by 7 bases and J by 2 bases, and 10 bases separated the two germline ends. Germline lookup yields CDR1 GTSNPN and CDR2 SVGIG (reference sequence). The CDR3 sequence is 12 residues long. DNA for the CDR3: TGTGCCTCAGGAGCGACCACAGATACGCAGTATTTT. Translation gives CASGATTDTQYF. The full variable domain, in which reference TRBV30 and TRBJ2-3 provide the parts outside the CDR3, is SQTIHQWPATLVQPVGSPLSLECTVEGTSNPNLYWYRQAAGRGLQLLFYSVGIGQISSEVPQNLSASRPQDRQFILSSKKLLLSDSGFYLCASGATTDTQYFGPGTRLTVL.

The V gene is TRBV14, the J gene TRBJ2-5; D gene unclear. Germline values: CDR1 SGHDN, CDR2 FVKESK. The V and J ends lost 4 bases and 5 bases respectively, with 8 bases between them. This CDR3 region has 12 residues. Written as DNA, the CDR3 is TGTGCCAGCAGCCCCTCCGTTGAGACCCAGTACTTC. Its protein product is CASSPSVETQYF.

The rearrangement links TRBV7-6 to TRBJ2-5; weak D call: TRBD1 (5 bases). CDR3 length: 17 amino acids. Germline lookup yields CDR1 SGHVS and CDR2 FNYEAQ. V lost 1 base, J lost 2 bases, and 17 bases lay in between. CDR3 amino acids: CASSLEISTGKQETQYF. The CDR3 DNA follows: TGTGCCAGCAGCTTAGAAATATCTACAGGAAAACAAGAGACCCAGTACTTC. Supplemented by reference TRBV7-6 and TRBJ2-5, the full variable domain reads GAGVSQSPRYKVTKRGQDVALRCDPISGHVSLYWYRQALGQGPEFLTYFNYEAQQDKSGLPNDRFSAERPEGSISTLTIQRTEQRDSAMYRCASSLEISTGKQETQYFGPGTRLLVL.

The CDR3, as DNA: TGCGCCAGCAGCTTGGTCCCCCAGCGGGGGGACTACGAGCAGTACTTC. It encodes CASSLVPQRGDYEQYF. V is TRBV5-1 and J is TRBJ2-7, with 9 bases identical to TRBD2. Germline V gene sequence: CDR1 SGHRS, CDR2 YFSETQ. CDR3 length: 16 amino acids. V shed 0 bases, J shed 3 bases, and the junction held 7 bases outside the gene matches.

The chain couples TRBV3-1 (or the pseudogene TRBV3-2) to TRBJ2-7; D is uncertain. The CDR3 extends over 12 amino acids. The V and J ends lost 3 bases and 2 bases respectively, with 5 bases between them. Germline V gene lookup returns CDR1 LGHDT and CDR2 YNNKEL (reference sequence). CDR3 sequence reads: CASSHFAYEQYF. The CDR3 DNA reads as TGTGCCAGCAGCCACTTCGCCTACGAGCAGTACTTC.

V usage is TRBV11-2 and J usage is TRBJ2-5, with a weak D call TRBD1 (6 bases). Trimming took off 4 bases at V and 3 bases at J, with 12 bases between the two ends. Germline-derived CDR1 and CDR2 are SGHAT and FQNNGV. The CDR3 is 14 amino acids. DNA for the CDR3: TGTGCCAGCAGCTCAACCGGACAGAAAGAGACCCAGTACTTC. It encodes CASSSTGQKETQYF.

The J gene is TRBJ2-7, the V gene TRBV4-1; TRBD1 agrees at 9 bases. After removal of 3 bases from V and 3 bases from J, the junction contained 9 bases not matched to a gene. This CDR3 is built from 16 residues. Germline CDR1 is MGHRA and CDR2 is YSYEKL. In DNA form, the CDR3 reads TGCGCCAGCAGCCAGCGGCCGGGACAGGGATTCTACGAGCAGTACTTC. Its translation is CASSQRPGQGFYEQYF.

The V call is TRBV6-5, the J call TRBJ2-1, with D possibly being TRBD2 (6 bases). Germline loops: CDR1 MNHEY, CDR2 SVGAGI. The CDR3 covers 13 residues. The V gene lost 3 bases and the J gene lost 9 bases, with 12 bases spanning the gap. CDR3 nucleotides: TGTGCCAGCAGTTATTCCGGGAGTTCTGAGCAGTTCTTC. Protein sequence: CASSYSGSSEQFF.

The table lists this clone with a few counts. The V gene is TRBV13, the J gene TRBJ2-5, with D unresolved. This CDR3 region has 13 residues. CDR1 is PRHDT and CDR2 is FYEKMQ in the germline V gene (reference sequence). V was shortened by 5 bases and J by 2 bases, with 9 bases between the two germline ends. The CDR3 is CASSGWRQETQYF. In DNA, the CDR3 is TGTGCCAGCAGCGGGTGGAGACAAGAGACCCAGTACTTC.

This chain links TRBV6-7 with TRBJ2-7, with 16 bases aligning to TRBD2. TRBV6-7 belongs to the ORF category, with a function that is uncertain. The CDR3 has 18 amino acids. Trimming at V came to 4 bases and at J to 9 bases, leaving 15 bases not matched to a gene. In DNA form, the CDR3 reads TGTGCCAGCAGTTTCCAACCAGTCGGGACTAGCGGGGGGGATAGGCAGTACGTC. Protein sequence: CASSFQPVGTSGGDRQYV.

This sequence joins TRBV6-1 and TRBJ1-5; unclear D gene. Germline values: CDR1 MNHNS, CDR2 SASEGT. CDR3 size: 10 residues. Deletions cut 3 bases from V and 10 bases from J, with 4 bases between. CDR3 sequence: CASSDNPQHF. Written as DNA, the CDR3 is TGTGCCAGCAGTGATAACCCCCAGCATTTT.